The TCR beta chain described here comes from a study of regulatory T cells. Whole-study results and caveats: Patient repertoires had restricted TRB V-J pairs and skewed V and J usage, most in Tregs. In CD3G-deficient patients, conventional CD4+ T cells were enriched for hydrophobic CDR3 residues at positions 6 and 7.

Patients aged 2 to 39 years had fewer naive T cells. CD4+ T cells were divided by sorting: CD25-high CD127-low Tregs, CD25-low CD127-high conventional cells. The primer mix had 52 TRBV and 13 TRBJ primers. Profiling relied on immunoSEQ multiplex PCR, and the TCRdb table lists in-frame clones only, not all of them. The sample yields tens of thousands of clones, 88% seen once. To note about this clone: Its antigen is as yet unknown.

The CDR3 consists of 11 residues. The V gene's germline CDR1 is SGHVS and CDR2 FQNEAQ. Deletions cut 4 bases from V and 6 bases from J, with 7 bases between. V usage is TRBV7-8 and J usage is TRBJ2-7, with D possibly TRBD2 on 5 matching bases. The TCR originated in a child aged 10-17 years with CD3G deficiency. Sequenced material: conventional CD4+ T cells sorted from blood. CDR3 protein: CASSSAGEQYF. The CDR3 DNA is TGTGCCAGCAGCTCCGCGGGCGAGCAGTACTTC.